The next 28 T cell receptor beta chains were all read from a single sample in a study of CD8 T cell repertoires and HIV-1 epitope variants. Assay: immunoSEQ multiplex PCR; the TCRdb copy retains only in-frame clones and omits some. The sample carries some 87,000 clones, roughly four fifths recorded once. The sequencing input was uncultured baseline CD8+ T cells from peripheral blood mononuclear cells (PBMCs). The receptors derive from a male donor with HIV.

The table lists this clone with a few counts. The CDR3 DNA reads TGTGCCAGCAGTCCGGGGGAAGGAAGGACTGAAGCTTTCTTT. The encoded protein is CASSPGEGRTEAFF. The V call is TRBV28, the J call TRBJ1-1; possibly TRBD1 for D (5 bases). Germline loops: CDR1 MDHEN, CDR2 SYDVKM. V gave up 5 bases and J gave up 5 bases, with 15 bases separating them. This CDR3 comprises 14 residues.

The CDR3 loop reads CASSSNFDREVTDTQYF. The CDR3 coding sequence is TGTGCCAGCAGCTCGAATTTCGACAGGGAGGTTACAGATACGCAGTATTTT. This chain connects TRBV7-9 to TRBJ2-3, with D possibly being TRBD1 (7 bases). V lost 4 bases to trimming and J lost 3 bases, with 20 bases between them. Germline CDR1 reads SEHNR; CDR2 reads FQNEAQ (reference sequence). CDR3 length equals 17 residues. Combining the CDR3 with reference TRBV7-9 and TRBJ2-3 gives the whole variable domain DTGVSQNPRHKITKRGQNVTFRCDPISEHNRLYWYRQTLGQGPEFLTYFQNEAQLEKSRLLSDRFSAERPKGSFSTLEIQRTEQGDSAMYLCASSSNFDREVTDTQYFGPGTRLTVL.

This sequence joins TRBV7-2 and TRBJ1-1; weak D call: TRBD1 (6 bases). Trimming stripped 1 base from V and 4 bases from J, with 13 bases between. CDR1 and CDR2 (germline): SGHTA, FQGNSA. The CDR3 is 15 amino acids. The CDR3 spells CASSLVKGVGTEAFF. The CDR3 nucleotides are TGTGCCAGCAGCTTAGTAAAGGGGGTGGGCACTGAAGCTTTCTTT. The complete variable domain, with remaining parts taken from reference TRBV7-2 and TRBJ1-1, reads GAGVSQSPSNKVTEKGKDVELRCDPISGHTALYWYRQSLGQGLEFLIYFQGNSAPDKSGLPSDRFSAERTGGSVSTLTIQRTQQEDSAVYLCASSLVKGVGTEAFFGQGTRLTVV.

The chain joins TRBV5-1 to TRBJ2-3, with 8 nucleotides matching TRBD1. The CDR3 has 15 amino acids. V lost 4 bases to trimming and J lost 0 bases; unmatched junction nucleotides: 4. Germline values: CDR1 SGHRS, CDR2 YFSETQ. In nucleotides, the CDR3 is TGCGCCAGCAGCGTCAGGGGGCTCAGCACAGATACGCAGTATTTT. It encodes CASSVRGLSTDTQYF.

This clone was seen a few times. The chain has TRBV7-9 and TRBJ1-2, with D possibly being TRBD1 (5 bases). There are 12 residues in the CDR3. Trimming removed 8 bases from V and 2 bases from J, with 9 bases in between. Germline V gene sequence: CDR1 SEHNR, CDR2 FQNEAQ (reference sequence). CDR3 nucleotide sequence: TGTGCCAGCGGGACTGAGAACTATGGCTACACCTTC. Translating gives CASGTENYGYTF.

This chain connects TRBV5-6 to TRBJ2-1; D remains unclear. Trimming pared 2 bases from V and 5 bases from J, leaving 2 bases between. Germline CDR1 SGHDT, CDR2 YYEEEE. CDR3 length equals 11 residues. The CDR3 here is CASSFNNEQFF. CDR3 bases: TGTGCCAGCAGCTTTAACAATGAGCAGTTCTTC. Combining the CDR3 with reference TRBV5-6 and TRBJ2-1 gives the whole variable domain DAGVTQSPTHLIKTRGQQVTLRCSPKSGHDTVSWYQQALGQGPQFIFQYYEEEERQRGNFPDRFSGHQFPNYSSELNVNALLLGDSALYLCASSFNNEQFFGPGTRLTVL.

This clone has just a few counts. This rearrangement joins TRBV27 to TRBJ2-1, with 8 nucleotides matching TRBD2. Germline V gives CDR1 MNHEY, CDR2 SMNVEV (reference sequence). There are 15 residues in the CDR3. V trimming: 7 bases; J trimming: 9 bases; junction bases outside the gene matches: 14. The CDR3 is CASKGSGLGESEQFF. CDR3 bases: TGTGCCAGCAAAGGGTCGGGACTAGGGGAATCTGAGCAGTTCTTC.

In DNA, the CDR3 is TGCAGCGTTTTGAATTGGGGAGAAGCTTTCTTT. This translates into CSVLNWGEAFF. The chain employs TRBV29-1 and TRBJ1-1, with D unclear. Deletions cut 5 bases from V and 8 bases from J, with 12 bases between. The CDR3 spans 11 residues. The germline V gene encodes CDR1 SQVTM and CDR2 ANQGSEA.

This clone was counted between two and nine times. This chain links TRBV28 with TRBJ1-2; 11 bases align to TRBD1. The V and J ends lost 5 bases and 4 bases, in that order; junction bases with no gene match: 12. Germline V gene lookup returns CDR1 MDHEN and CDR2 SYDVKM. The CDR3 loop spans 17 amino acids. For the CDR3, the DNA is TGTGCCAGCAGTCCCCCTGGACAGGGGGCGCGGAGCTATGGCTACACCTTC. It yields the protein CASSPPGQGARSYGYTF.

In nucleotides, the CDR3 is TGTGCCAGCACCCAACTAGCGGGAGGACCCCCTGAGCAGTTCTTC. Translation gives CASTQLAGGPPEQFF. The chain employs TRBV25-1 and TRBJ2-1, with 12 nucleotides matching TRBD2. This CDR3 is built from 15 residues. V lost 7 bases and J lost 9; bases outside the gene matches: 10. CDR1 MGHDK and CDR2 SYGVNS come from the germline V gene.

V usage is TRBV28 and J usage is TRBJ2-1; perhaps TRBD2 as D (5 bases). Germline CDR1 reads MDHEN; CDR2 reads SYDVKM. V lost 3 bases, J lost 4 bases, and 10 bases lay in between. The CDR3 has 14 residues. DNA of the CDR3: TGTGCCAGCAGTTTGGAGGCGCAGTACAATGAGCAGTTCTTC. Protein product: CASSLEAQYNEQFF.

This clone came up once. The rearrangement links TRBV18 to TRBJ1-3; 11 bases align to TRBD1. Trimming cost V 6 bases and J 0 bases; bases outside gene matches: 4. Looked up from germline, CDR1 is KGHSH and CDR2 is LQKENI. The CDR3 consists of 16 residues. CDR3 residues: CASSRDRGSSGNTIYF. CDR3 nucleotide sequence: TGTGCCAGCTCCCGGGACAGGGGGAGCTCTGGAAACACCATATATTTT.

This sequence joins TRBV18 and TRBJ2-1; D might be TRBD2 (6 bases). V lost 3 bases and J lost 6, with 12 bases in between. Germline CDR1 KGHSH, CDR2 LQKENI. This CDR3 contains 14 residues. The CDR3 region is CASSPRLESNEQFF. DNA of the CDR3: TGTGCCAGCTCACCGAGACTAGAGTCCAATGAGCAGTTCTTC.

The chain combines TRBV29-1 with TRBJ2-6; the match to TRBD1 covers 8 bases. CDR3 length: 15 amino acids. Germline V lookup: CDR1 SQVTM, CDR2 ANQGSEA. V lost 6 bases to trimming and J lost 0 bases; unmatched junction nucleotides: 4. CDR3 residues: CSVNTGGSGANVLTF. The CDR3 nucleotides are TGCAGCGTGAATACAGGGGGCTCTGGGGCCAACGTCCTGACTTTC.

The V gene is TRBV6-1, the J gene TRBJ1-2; possible D gene TRBD1, 5 bases. The CDR3 sequence is 13 residues long. Trimming left V 0 bases short and J 5 bases short, with 7 bases between. Germline V gives CDR1 MNHNS, CDR2 SASEGT. The CDR3: CASSEARGYGYTF. The CDR3 DNA reads as TGTGCCAGCAGTGAAGCGAGGGGTTATGGCTACACCTTC.

The chain couples TRBV5-6 to TRBJ1-1; 8 bases match TRBD1. CDR1 SGHDT and CDR2 YYEEEE come from the germline V gene. V shed 0 bases, J shed 3 bases, and the junction held 4 bases outside the gene matches. The CDR3 is made up of 15 amino acids. The CDR3: CASSLAPGGDTEAFF. DNA of the CDR3: TGTGCCAGCAGCTTGGCCCCAGGGGGCGACACTGAAGCTTTCTTT.

This clone was detected only a few times. At the DNA level, this CDR3 is encoded by other sequences in the same sample as well. In nucleotides, the CDR3 is TGCAGCGTTGAAGAAGAGACCCAGTACTTC. Translating it yields CSVEEETQYF. This sequence joins TRBV29-1 and TRBJ2-5; unclear D gene. Trimming cost V 0 bases and J 4 bases, with 0 bases left between them. The CDR3 is 10 residues long. Germline CDR1 SQVTM, CDR2 ANQGSEA.

This clone turned up a few times. V usage is TRBV16 and J usage is TRBJ2-7; TRBD1 matches 8 bases. This CDR3 region has 14 residues. CDR1 KGHSY and CDR2 FQNENV come from the germline V gene. V was clipped by 9 bases and J by 5 bases; unmatched bases: 12. CDR3 in DNA: TGTGCCAGTCTTCGACAGGGGAGAAGGAACGAGCAGTACTTC. It encodes CASLRQGRRNEQYF.

The chain joins TRBV7-8 to TRBJ1-5; TRBD1 aligns across 10 bases. Germline values: CDR1 SGHVS, CDR2 FQNEAQ. This CDR3 is 17 amino acids long. The junction had 6 bases not matched to a gene; V was cut back by 4 bases and J by 0 bases. The CDR3 region has the DNA TGTGCCAGCAGCTCCGGACAGGGGGGGTTTAGCAATCAGCCCCAGCATTTT. This codes for CASSSGQGGFSNQPQHF.

A few counts support this clone. This chain connects TRBV7-3 to TRBJ1-1; a weak D match, TRBD1 (5 bases). Germline V gives CDR1 SGHTA, CDR2 FQGTGA. Trimming stripped 3 bases from V and 8 bases from J, with 10 bases between. This CDR3 contains 12 residues. CDR3 nucleotides: TGTGCCAGCAGCTTTTCAGGGAGGGAAGCTTTCTTT. It encodes CASSFSGREAFF.

The chain links TRBV27 to TRBJ2-1; D may correspond to TRBD1 or TRBD2 (5 bases each). Germline CDR1 MNHEY, CDR2 SMNVEV (reference sequence). The V gene lost 1 base and the J gene lost 3 bases, with 7 bases spanning the gap. The CDR3 extends over 14 amino acids. The CDR3: CASSLWGNYNEQFF. The CDR3 DNA reads as TGTGCCAGCAGTTTATGGGGGAACTACAATGAGCAGTTCTTC.

The genes are TRBV28 and TRBJ2-5; D perhaps matches TRBD1 (8 bases). From germline, CDR1 is MDHEN and CDR2 SYDVKM. The CDR3 length is 14 residues. V was clipped by 1 base and J by 4 bases, with 10 bases between them. As DNA, the CDR3 is TGTGCCAGCAGTTTATACAGGGGGGGAGAGACCCAGTACTTC. Residues: CASSLYRGGETQYF.

This clone has more than one count but fewer than ten. V gene TRBV5-1 combines with J gene TRBJ1-3, with TRBD1 matching 9 bases. V shed 4 bases, J shed 0 bases, and the junction held 8 bases outside the gene matches. This CDR3 has 17 amino acids. CDR1 SGHRS and CDR2 YFSETQ come from the germline V gene. The CDR3 DNA sequence: TGCGCCAGCAGCCCGGACAGGGGAACATACTCTGGAAACACCATATATTTT. This gives the protein CASSPDRGTYSGNTIYF.

J is TRBJ1-1 and V is TRBV9; D is unclear. Germline CDR1 and CDR2: SGDLS and YYNGEE. V was shortened by 4 bases and J by 8 bases, with 9 bases between the two germline ends. There are 11 residues in the CDR3. DNA of the CDR3: TGTGCCAGCAGCCGCGGGAGCGAAGCTTTCTTT. Translated: CASSRGSEAFF.

The genes are TRBV15 and TRBJ2-5, with a weak D call TRBD2 (6 bases). Germline V lookup: CDR1 LNHNV, CDR2 YYDKDF (reference sequence). The CDR3 runs to 15 residues. The ends were cut back, 0 bases at V and 4 bases at J, with 12 bases in the middle. The CDR3 DNA reads as TGTGCCACCAGCAGAGAGCCGCTCGGGGGAGAGACCCAGTACTTC. Its translation: CATSREPLGGETQYF.

The chain joins TRBV19 to TRBJ1-6; 9 bases match TRBD1. In germline, CDR1 is LNHDA, CDR2 SQIVND (reference sequence). Trimming at V came to 7 bases and at J to 9 bases, leaving 7 bases not matched to a gene. This CDR3 has 14 residues. CDR3 sequence reads: CASTVPGQGSPLHF. The CDR3 DNA sequence: TGTGCCAGTACGGTCCCGGGACAGGGTTCACCCCTCCACTTT.

The chain combines TRBV7-8 with TRBJ2-7, with D possibly TRBD1 on 5 matching bases. This CDR3 has 15 amino acids. CDR1 and CDR2 (germline): SGHVS, FQNEAQ. The V and J ends lost 5 bases and 3 bases respectively, with 17 bases between them. The CDR3 region is CASSPPGARVYEQYF. CDR3 nucleotides: TGTGCCAGCAGCCCCCCTGGGGCTAGGGTCTACGAGCAGTACTTC.

The rearrangement joins TRBV6-6 to TRBJ2-1; TRBD2 agrees at 8 bases. The trim removed 2 bases at V and 7 bases at J, leaving 10 bases unmatched. Germline lookup yields CDR1 MNHNY and CDR2 SVGAGI (reference sequence). This CDR3 spans 16 amino acids. The CDR3 protein is CASSYVRLTSANEQFF. The CDR3 DNA reads as TGTGCCAGCAGTTACGTTCGGTTGACTAGCGCAAATGAGCAGTTCTTC.